These 13 T cell receptor beta chains were all obtained from the same sample, sequenced in a study of blood T cells in healthy people across ages. It was with a sample-barcoded 5' primer and a J-beta primer mix that a second PCR of roughly 7 to 12 cycles was run. MiXCR was run by TCRdb on the 5' RACE reads, yielding one entry per CDR3 protein. The table records hundreds of thousands of distinct CDR3 sequences, roughly half of them present only once. Specimen: blood. The receptor source for this set is a woman aged 80 or over in good health.

The V call is TRBV7-2, the J call TRBJ1-3, with a tentative D call TRBD1 (6 bases). There are 17 residues in the CDR3. The germline CDR1 and CDR2 sequences are SGHTA and FQGNSA. Trimming removed 0 bases from V and 2 bases from J, with 14 bases in between. CDR3 in amino acids: CASSLATGWQAGNTIYF. CDR3 sequence (DNA): TGTGCCAGCAGCTTAGCTACAGGGTGGCAGGCTGGAAACACCATATATTTT. The variable domain in full, with the rest retrieved from reference TRBV7-2 and TRBJ1-3, is GAGVSQSPSNKVTEKGKDVELRCDPISGHTALYWYRQSLGQGLEFLIYFQGNSAPDKSGLPSDRFSAERTGGSVSTLTIQRTQQEDSAVYLCASSLATGWQAGNTIYFGEGSWLTVV.

This clonotype occurred a few times. The rearrangement uses TRBV3-1 and TRBJ1-1; D call uncertain. The CDR3 extends over 12 amino acids. Trimming shortened V by 2 bases and J by 5 bases, and 6 bases separated the two germline ends. The germline V gene has CDR1 LGHDT and CDR2 YNNKEL (reference sequence). The CDR3 DNA reads TGTGCCAGCAGCCAACGCTCGACTGAAGCTTTCTTT. Its translation: CASSQRSTEAFF.

This clonotype turned up a few times. This chain uses TRBV5-1 with TRBJ2-5, with a possible D match to TRBD2 (5 bases). CDR3 length: 13 residues. Germline V lookup: CDR1 SGHRS, CDR2 YFSETQ. V was pared by 5 bases and J by 4 bases, with 12 bases between. CDR3 nucleotide sequence: TGCGCCAGCAGAGTAGGGAGCGGAGAGACCCAGTACTTC. It yields the protein CASRVGSGETQYF. Complete variable domain (other parts from reference TRBV5-1 and TRBJ2-5): KAGVTQTPRYLIKTRGQQVTLSCSPISGHRSVSWYQQTPGQGLQFLFEYFSETQRNKGNFPGRFSGRQFSNSRSEMNVSTLELGDSALYLCASRVGSGETQYFGPGTRLLVL.

For this clonotype: An end of the junction does not agree with germline; a read error may underlie this. This sequence joins TRBV6-2 or TRBV6-3 and TRBJ2-3, with D unresolved. Germline V gene sequence: CDR1 MNHEY, CDR2 SVGEGT. The CDR3 extends over 15 amino acids. The CDR3 DNA reads TGTGCCCGCAGCCGCCGGGCCCCTAGTACAGATACGCAGTATTTT. It translates to CARSRRAPSTDTQYF.

Concerning this clonotype itself: Being one base from a much bigger clone, this may be a read error. The rearrangement uses TRBV3-1 and TRBJ2-1; 11 bases line up with TRBD2. V dropped 3 bases and J dropped 10; count of bases not matched to a gene: 8. CDR1 is LGHDT and CDR2 is YNNKEL in the germline V gene (reference sequence). The CDR3 consists of 15 residues. CDR3 in amino acids: CASSHLSGRAGEQFF. DNA of the CDR3: TGTGCCAGCAGCCACCTTAGCGGGAGGGCCGGCGAGCAGTTCTTC.

This chain links TRBV4-3 with TRBJ2-5, with 7 bases aligning to TRBD1. The CDR3 is made up of 15 amino acids. Trimming cost V 3 bases and J 0 bases; bases outside gene matches: 4. CDR1 is LGHNA and CDR2 is YSLEER in the germline V gene. The CDR3, as DNA: TGCGCCAGCAGCCATTTTAGGGGGCACCAAGAGACCCAGTACTTC. Its translation is CASSHFRGHQETQYF.

This rearrangement joins TRBV5-1 to TRBJ2-7; D tentatively reads TRBD1 or TRBD2 (5 bases each). The DNA end is a closer match to TRBJ2-4, so the J assignment may be wrong. The germline V gene encodes CDR1 SGHRS and CDR2 YFSETQ. CDR3 length: 14 residues. The CDR3 coding sequence is TGCGCCAGCAGCTTGGGTCTGGGACCAAACATTCAGTACTTC. Its translation is CASSLGLGPNIQYF.

The CDR3 loop is CASSRRNTGELFF. In DNA, the CDR3 is TGTGCCAGCAGCCGGAGGAACACCGGGGAGCTGTTTTTT. The chain uses TRBV12-3 or TRBV12-4 and TRBJ2-2; D is unresolved. The CDR3 runs to 13 residues. V lost 6 bases and J lost 1, with 6 bases in between.

The V gene is TRBV5-1, the J gene TRBJ2-3; 7 bases agree with TRBD2. V shed 0 bases and J 1 base; nucleotides not matched to a gene: 5. Germline V gene data show CDR1 as SGHRS and CDR2 as YFSETQ. The CDR3 loop spans 16 amino acids. CDR3 residues: CASSLEEAGGTDTQYF. CDR3 sequence (DNA): TGCGCCAGCAGCTTGGAAGAGGCGGGGGGCACAGATACGCAGTATTTT.

The rearrangement uses TRBV15 and TRBJ1-1, with D possibly TRBD1 on 6 matching bases. The V end was cut by 4 bases, the J end by 6 bases, with 15 bases between. From germline, CDR1 is LNHNV and CDR2 YYDKDF (reference sequence). The CDR3 is made up of 14 amino acids. The CDR3 region is CATSTIPGESEAFF. DNA for the CDR3: TGTGCCACCAGCACTATCCCAGGGGAGTCTGAAGCTTTCTTT.

In its sample, this clonotype was seen many times. V is TRBV6-6 and J is TRBJ1-2; D is perhaps TRBD1 (5 bases). CDR1 and CDR2 from the germline V gene are MNHNY and SVGAGI (reference sequence). The V end was cut by 5 bases, the J end by 3 bases, with 16 bases between. The CDR3 covers 15 residues. CDR3 protein: CASSHRDRGDYGYTF. As DNA, the CDR3 is TGTGCCAGCAGTCACCGGGACCGGGGGGACTATGGCTACACCTTC.

The rearrangement uses TRBV25-1 and TRBJ2-1; 7 positions match TRBD1. This CDR3 comprises 17 residues. The ends lost 0 bases at V and 3 bases at J; junction bases unmatched: 8. Germline V gene data show CDR1 as MGHDK and CDR2 as SYGVNS. The CDR3 protein is CASSEYRQGRIYNEQFF. The CDR3 nucleotides are TGTGCCAGCAGTGAATACCGACAGGGTAGGATCTACAATGAGCAGTTCTTC.

V is TRBV20-1 and J is TRBJ2-5, with D tentatively TRBD1 or TRBD2 (5 bases each). CDR3 length equals 14 residues. Trimming took 5 bases from V and 5 from J, leaving 18 bases between them. Per the germline V gene, CDR1 is DFQATT and CDR2 is SNEGSKA (reference sequence). CDR3 nucleotide sequence: TGCAGTGCTCGGACGGAGGCCTGGGGGGAGACCCAGTACTTC. The encoded protein is CSARTEAWGETQYF.